The rows below give T cell receptor beta chains drawn from one sample of a study of T-cell memory formation after mild COVID-19. TCRdb independently ran MiXCR on the 5' RACE reads; one entry per CDR3 protein. The sample holds a few hundred thousand distinct CDR3 sequences, under 25% seen once. The material sequenced was PBMCs or a T cell subset sorted from them (not recorded which). All receptors derive from an adult woman who had mild COVID-19 (a few samples of this study predate the infection). Cell type and time point are not known. CDR3s include the opening cysteine and the closing phenylalanine or tryptophan. The order of the fields is V gene, D gene, J gene, clone size, CDR3 DNA, CDR3 protein. The D gene is left open where the match is weak. Only some rows state a clone size, as once, few, many or a class for expanded clones.

TRBV27	-	TRBJ1-6	once	TGTGCCAGCAGTTTGGGGGGGGCCGGTAATTCACCCCTCCACTTT	CASSLGGAGNSPLHF
TRBV18	TRBD1	TRBJ2-5	-	TGTGCCAGCTCACCCCGACAGGGGGCAGGGGAGACCCAGTACTTC	CASSPRQGAGETQYF
TRBV7-9	TRBD1	TRBJ1-5	many	TGTGCCAGCAGCTTAGGCAGGGGGCAAAATCAGCCCCAGCATTTT	CASSLGRGQNQPQHF
TRBV9	TRBD1	TRBJ1-2	once	TGTGCCAGCAGGGGGGGGACAGTGAATGGCTACACCTTC	CASRGGTVNGYTF
TRBV25-1	-	TRBJ2-1	few	TGTGCCAGCAGTCGCACTCAGGGGAGCTCCTACAATGAGCAGTTCTTC	CASSRTQGSSYNEQFF
TRBV18	-	TRBJ2-7	few	TGTGCCAGCTCACACCCGACGATTAGGTCCTACGAGCAGTACTTC	CASSHPTIRSYEQYF
TRBV7-6	TRBD1	TRBJ2-3	many	TGTGCCAGCAGCTCAACAGGGGCCTCCACAGATACGCAGTATTTT	CASSSTGASTDTQYF
TRBV3-1	-	TRBJ1-1	few	TGTGCCAGCAGCCAAGATTGGCAGGTGCAGAGGAGTTTCTTT	CASSQDWQVQRSFF
TRBV3-1	TRBD2	TRBJ2-1	few	TGTGCCAGCAGCCAACAGCGGGGGTCCTACAATGAGCAGTTCTTC	CASSQQRGSYNEQFF
TRBV29-1	-	TRBJ2-5	few	TGCAGCGTTGAAGATCTTCTTGGGGAGCCCCAGTACTTC	CSVEDLLGEPQYF
TRBV4-3	TRBD1	TRBJ1-6	-	TGCGCCAGCAGCCAAGATCCGACAGGGCCTGGGAATTCACCCCTCCACTTT	CASSQDPTGPGNSPLHF
TRBV12-3/TRBV12-4	-	TRBJ1-2	-	TGTGCCAGCAGTGCCTACAGAAATGGCTACACCTTC	CASSAYRNGYTF
TRBV25-1	TRBD1	TRBJ1-1	few	TGTGCCAGCACCTCCCCCGGACAGGGAGGGACTGAAGCTTTCTTT	CASTSPGQGGTEAFF
TRBV6-2/TRBV6-3	-	TRBJ2-1	few	TGTGCCAGCAGTTACTCGAAACCAGCGGAGCAGTTCTTC	CASSYSKPAEQFF
TRBV7-9	-	TRBJ2-3	few	TGTGCCAGCAGCAGTACCTACACAGATACGCAGTATTTT	CASSSTYTDTQYF
TRBV4-2	-	TRBJ2-2	-	TGTGCCAGCAGCCAAGGGGACTTTGGGGGGGGGCTCGCCGGGGAGCTGTTTTTT	CASSQGDFGGGLAGELFF
TRBV30	-	TRBJ2-7	-	TGTGCCTGGAGTGGCGCCGCTCTCTCAAGGGGTGCCTACGAGCAGTACTTC	CAWSGAALSRGAYEQYF
TRBV12-3/TRBV12-4	TRBD1	TRBJ2-1	-	TGTGCCAGCAGTAAGACAGGGATCTCCTACAATGAGCAGTTCTTC	CASSKTGISYNEQFF
TRBV24-1	TRBD2	TRBJ2-3	few	TGTGCCACCAGTGACCGGGGACTAGCGGGAGGGCAGGCAGATACGCAGTATTTT	CATSDRGLAGGQADTQYF
TRBV7-9	-	TRBJ1-1	-	TGTGCCAGCAGTTCTCCAGGGTCGGACGCTTTCTTT	CASSSPGSDAFF
TRBV24-1	-	TRBJ2-6	-	TGTGCCACCAGTGACCCCAGGGGTGGGACTGGGGCCAACGTCCTGACTTTC	CATSDPRGGTGANVLTF